This T cell receptor (beta chain) was captured by sequencing in a study of T cells in Graves' hyperthyroidism and ophthalmopathy. Germline CDR1 and CDR2: LGHDT and YNNKEL (reference sequence). CDR3 length equals 14 residues. With 4 bases removed from V and 10 bases from J, the gap between germline ends came to 19 bases. This clonotype was observed at least ten times. RNA transcripts yielded amplified TCR beta CDR3 regions. Using the HTBI primer set, a first-round RT-PCR was run on the TCR CDR3. TCRdb redid the calling of the multiplex PCR reads with MiXCR, one entry per CDR3 protein. The top ten clones hold 30% of a sample with more than 250,000 distinct CDR3 sequences, over 12% of them seen once.

Specimen: blood. The V and J genes are TRBV3-1 and TRBJ1-2, with a weak D call TRBD1 (6 bases). The clonotype was recovered from a woman between 45 and 60 years old with Graves' hyperthyroidism that later progressed to Graves' ophthalmopathy. The CDR3 loop reads CASSPSLNRADYTF. DNA of the CDR3: TGTGCCAGCAGCCCATCACTCAACAGGGCGGACTACACCTTC.